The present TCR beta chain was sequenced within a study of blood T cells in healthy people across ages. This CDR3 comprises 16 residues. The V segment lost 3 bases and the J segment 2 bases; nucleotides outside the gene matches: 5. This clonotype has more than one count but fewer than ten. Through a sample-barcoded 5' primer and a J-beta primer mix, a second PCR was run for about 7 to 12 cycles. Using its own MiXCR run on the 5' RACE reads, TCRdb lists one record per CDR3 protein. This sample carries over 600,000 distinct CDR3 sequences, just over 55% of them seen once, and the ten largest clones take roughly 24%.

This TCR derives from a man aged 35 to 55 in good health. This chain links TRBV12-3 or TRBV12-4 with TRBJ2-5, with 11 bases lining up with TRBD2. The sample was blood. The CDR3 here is CASSFPSGGMQETQYF. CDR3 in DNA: TGTGCCAGCAGTTTCCCTAGCGGGGGGATGCAAGAGACCCAGTACTTC.